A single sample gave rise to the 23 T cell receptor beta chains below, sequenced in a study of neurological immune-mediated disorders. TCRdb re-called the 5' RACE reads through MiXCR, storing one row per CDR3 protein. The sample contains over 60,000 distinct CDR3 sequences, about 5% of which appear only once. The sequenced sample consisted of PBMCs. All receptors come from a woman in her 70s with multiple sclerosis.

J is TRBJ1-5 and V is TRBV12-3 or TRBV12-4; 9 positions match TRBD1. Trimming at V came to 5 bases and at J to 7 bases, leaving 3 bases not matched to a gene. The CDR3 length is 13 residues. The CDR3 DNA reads TGTGCCAGCAGTCGGACAGGGGTCCAGCCCCAGCATTTT. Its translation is CASSRTGVQPQHF.

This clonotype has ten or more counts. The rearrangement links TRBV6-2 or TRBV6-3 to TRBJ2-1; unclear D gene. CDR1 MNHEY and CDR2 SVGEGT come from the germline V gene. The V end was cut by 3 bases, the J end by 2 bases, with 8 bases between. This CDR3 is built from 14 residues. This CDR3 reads CASSYLGTYNEQFF. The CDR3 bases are TGTGCCAGCAGTTATTTGGGTACCTACAATGAGCAGTTCTTC.

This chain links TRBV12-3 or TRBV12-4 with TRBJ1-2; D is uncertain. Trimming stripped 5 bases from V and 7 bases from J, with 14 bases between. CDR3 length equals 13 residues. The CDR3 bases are TGTGCCAGCAGTCCCGGCTCGGTCGGTGGCTACACCTTC. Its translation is CASSPGSVGGYTF.

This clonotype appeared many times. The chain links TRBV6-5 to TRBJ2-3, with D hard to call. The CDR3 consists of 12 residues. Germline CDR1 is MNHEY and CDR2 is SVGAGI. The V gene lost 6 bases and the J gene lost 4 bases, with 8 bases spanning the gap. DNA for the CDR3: TGTGCCAGCAGGAATCAGGCAGATACGCAGTATTTT. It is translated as CASRNQADTQYF.

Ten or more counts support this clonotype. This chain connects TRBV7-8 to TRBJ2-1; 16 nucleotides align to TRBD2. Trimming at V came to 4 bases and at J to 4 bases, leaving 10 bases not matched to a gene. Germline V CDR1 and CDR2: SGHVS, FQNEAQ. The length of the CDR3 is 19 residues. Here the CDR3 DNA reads TGTGCCAGCAGCTCACCAGGGACTAGCGGGAGGGCCCCTTACAATGAGCAGTTCTTC. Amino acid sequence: CASSSPGTSGRAPYNEQFF.

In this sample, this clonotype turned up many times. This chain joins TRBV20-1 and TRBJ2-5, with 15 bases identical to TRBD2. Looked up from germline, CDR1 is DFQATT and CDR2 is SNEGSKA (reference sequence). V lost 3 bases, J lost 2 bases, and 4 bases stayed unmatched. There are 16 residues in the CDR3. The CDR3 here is CSASPGTSGGQETQYF. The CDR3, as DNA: TGCAGTGCTAGTCCCGGGACTAGCGGGGGGCAAGAGACCCAGTACTTC.

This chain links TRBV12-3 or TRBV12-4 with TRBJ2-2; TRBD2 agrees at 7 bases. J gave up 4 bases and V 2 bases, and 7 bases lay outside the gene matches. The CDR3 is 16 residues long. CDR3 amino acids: CASSLPSGGGTGELFF. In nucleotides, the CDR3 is TGTGCCAGCAGTTTACCGTCGGGAGGCGGCACCGGGGAGCTGTTTTTT.

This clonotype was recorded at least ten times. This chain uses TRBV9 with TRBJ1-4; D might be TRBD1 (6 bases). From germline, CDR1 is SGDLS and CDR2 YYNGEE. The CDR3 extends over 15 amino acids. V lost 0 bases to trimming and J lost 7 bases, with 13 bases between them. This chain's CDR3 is CASSVAGGAREKLFF. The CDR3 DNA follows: TGTGCCAGCAGCGTAGCTGGGGGGGCTCGTGAAAAACTGTTTTTT.

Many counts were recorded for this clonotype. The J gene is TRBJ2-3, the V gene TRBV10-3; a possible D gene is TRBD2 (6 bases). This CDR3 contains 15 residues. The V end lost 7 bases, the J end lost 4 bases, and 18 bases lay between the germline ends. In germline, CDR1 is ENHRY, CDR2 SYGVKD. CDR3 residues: CAITSGDMVADTQYF. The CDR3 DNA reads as TGTGCCATCACTTCGGGAGATATGGTTGCAGATACGCAGTATTTT.

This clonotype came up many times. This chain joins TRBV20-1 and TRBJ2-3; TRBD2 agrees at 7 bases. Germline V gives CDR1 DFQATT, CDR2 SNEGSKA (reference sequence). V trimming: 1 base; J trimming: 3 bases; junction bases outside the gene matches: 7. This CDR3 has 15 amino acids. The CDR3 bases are TGCAGTGCTAGAGCCCCCCAGGGACTAACAGATACGCAGTATTTT. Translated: CSARAPQGLTDTQYF.

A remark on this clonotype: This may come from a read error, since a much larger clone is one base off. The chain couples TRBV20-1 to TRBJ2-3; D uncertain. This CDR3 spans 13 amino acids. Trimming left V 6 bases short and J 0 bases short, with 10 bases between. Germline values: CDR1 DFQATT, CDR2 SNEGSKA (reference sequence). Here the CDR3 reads CSAHHASTDTQYF. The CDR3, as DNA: TGCAGTGCCCACCACGCCAGCACAGATACGCAGTATTTT.

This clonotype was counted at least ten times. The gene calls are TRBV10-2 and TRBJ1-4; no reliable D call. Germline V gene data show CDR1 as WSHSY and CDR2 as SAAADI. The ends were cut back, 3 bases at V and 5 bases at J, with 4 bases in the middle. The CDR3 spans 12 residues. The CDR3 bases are TGCGCCAGCAGTGACCCGAATGAAAAACTGTTTTTT. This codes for CASSDPNEKLFF.

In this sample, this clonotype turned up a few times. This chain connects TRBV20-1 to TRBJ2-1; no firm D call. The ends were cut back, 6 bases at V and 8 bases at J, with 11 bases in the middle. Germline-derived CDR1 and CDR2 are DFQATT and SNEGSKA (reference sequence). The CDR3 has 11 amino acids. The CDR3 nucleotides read TGCAGTGCCGTAGGCGGCGATGAGCAGTTCTTC. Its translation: CSAVGGDEQFF.

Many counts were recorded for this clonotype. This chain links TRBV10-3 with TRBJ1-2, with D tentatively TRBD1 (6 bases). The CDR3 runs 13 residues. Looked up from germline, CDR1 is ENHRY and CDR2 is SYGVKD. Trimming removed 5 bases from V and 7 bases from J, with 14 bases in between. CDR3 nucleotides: TGTGCCATCAGTTTGGACAGTTCAGGTGGCTACACCTTC. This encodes CAISLDSSGGYTF.

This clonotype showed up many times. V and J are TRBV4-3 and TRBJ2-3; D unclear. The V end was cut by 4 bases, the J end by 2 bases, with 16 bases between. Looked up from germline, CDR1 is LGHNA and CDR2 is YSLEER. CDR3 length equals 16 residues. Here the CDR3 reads CASSLDWPHYTDTQYF. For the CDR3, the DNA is TGCGCCAGCAGCCTTGACTGGCCACACTACACAGATACGCAGTATTTT.

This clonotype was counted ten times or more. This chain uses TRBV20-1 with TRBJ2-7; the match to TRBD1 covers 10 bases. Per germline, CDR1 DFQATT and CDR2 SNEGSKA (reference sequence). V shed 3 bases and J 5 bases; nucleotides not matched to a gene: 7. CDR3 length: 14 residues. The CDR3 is CSASLDRGRNEQYF. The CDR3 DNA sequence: TGCAGTGCTAGCCTCGACAGGGGGCGAAACGAGCAGTACTTC.

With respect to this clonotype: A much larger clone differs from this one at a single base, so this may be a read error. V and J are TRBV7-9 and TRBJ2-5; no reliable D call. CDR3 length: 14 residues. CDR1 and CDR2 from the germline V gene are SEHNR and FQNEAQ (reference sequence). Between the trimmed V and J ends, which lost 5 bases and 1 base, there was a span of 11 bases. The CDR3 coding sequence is TGTGCCAGCAGCACACGAAAGTCCCAAGAGACCCAGTACTTC. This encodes CASSTRKSQETQYF.

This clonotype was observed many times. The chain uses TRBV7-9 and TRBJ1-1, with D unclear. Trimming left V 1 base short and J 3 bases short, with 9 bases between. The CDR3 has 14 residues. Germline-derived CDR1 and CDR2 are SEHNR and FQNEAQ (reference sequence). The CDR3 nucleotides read TGTGCCAGCAGCTTAGTCACCGAAGACACTGAAGCTTTCTTT. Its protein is CASSLVTEDTEAFF.

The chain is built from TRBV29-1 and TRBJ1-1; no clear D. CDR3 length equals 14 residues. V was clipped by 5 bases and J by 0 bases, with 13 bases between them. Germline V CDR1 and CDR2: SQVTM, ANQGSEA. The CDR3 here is CSVFPGNLNTEAFF. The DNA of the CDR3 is TGCAGCGTTTTTCCCGGAAACTTGAACACTGAAGCTTTCTTT.

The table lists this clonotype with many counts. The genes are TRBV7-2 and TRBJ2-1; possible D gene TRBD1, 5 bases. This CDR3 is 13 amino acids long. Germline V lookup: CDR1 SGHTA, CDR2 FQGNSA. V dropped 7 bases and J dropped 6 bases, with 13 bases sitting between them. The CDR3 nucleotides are TGTGCCAGCACCCAGTCAGGGCTCAATGAGCAGTTCTTC. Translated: CASTQSGLNEQFF.

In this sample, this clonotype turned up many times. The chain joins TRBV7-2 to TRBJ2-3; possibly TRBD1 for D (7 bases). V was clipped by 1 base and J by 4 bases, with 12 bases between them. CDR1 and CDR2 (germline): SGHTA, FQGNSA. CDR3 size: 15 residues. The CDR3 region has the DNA TGTGCCAGCAGCTTAGATGGCAGGGGGGCAGATACGCAGTATTTT. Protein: CASSLDGRGADTQYF.

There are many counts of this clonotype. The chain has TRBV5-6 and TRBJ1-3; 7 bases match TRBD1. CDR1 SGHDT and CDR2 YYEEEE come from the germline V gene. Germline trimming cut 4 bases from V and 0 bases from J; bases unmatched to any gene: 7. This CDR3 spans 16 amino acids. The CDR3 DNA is TGTGCCAGCAGCCGAAGGACAGGCCTCTCTGGAAACACCATATATTTT. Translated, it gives CASSRRTGLSGNTIYF. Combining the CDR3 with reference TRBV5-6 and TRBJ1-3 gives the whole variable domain DAGVTQSPTHLIKTRGQQVTLRCSPKSGHDTVSWYQQALGQGPQFIFQYYEEEERQRGNFPDRFSGHQFPNYSSELNVNALLLGDSALYLCASSRRTGLSGNTIYFGEGSWLTVV.

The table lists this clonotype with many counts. DNA of the CDR3: TGTGCCAGTATCCGGGCGGATGAAGCTTTCTTT. It is translated as CASIRADEAFF. The chain is built from TRBV6-6 and TRBJ1-1; D unresolved. CDR1 is MNHNY and CDR2 is SVGAGI in the germline V gene (reference sequence). The CDR3 has 11 residues. The germline V and J ends were trimmed by 9 bases and 7 bases, with 12 bases remaining between them.